These 15 T cell receptor beta chains were sequenced from one sample in a study of blood T cell repertoires in COVID-19 (TCRdb year 2020). The library was obtained by the immunoSEQ multiplex PCR assay. Held by TCRdb, this immuneACCESS table contains in-frame sequences only and omits some clones. Under half of the omission traces to an unresolved V gene where checked; the cause of the rest is unknown. The sample data list 140,000 to 150,000 clones, and 80% of these were observed just once. The biggest ten clones account for 3.5% of the sample. Sample: peripheral blood. The receptor set was obtained from a man aged 65 to 79 who had recovered from COVID-19.

The V and J genes are TRBV7-3 and TRBJ2-1, with TRBD2 matching 8 bases. CDR1 and CDR2 from the germline V gene are SGHTA and FQGTGA. The CDR3 is 15 residues long. Trimming at V came to 5 bases and at J to 9 bases, leaving 12 bases not matched to a gene. The chain's CDR3 is CASSRPSGGPVEQFF. The DNA of the CDR3 is TGTGCCAGCAGCCGCCCTTCGGGAGGGCCGGTTGAGCAGTTCTTC.

V is TRBV7-6 and J is TRBJ2-7; D might be TRBD1 (6 bases). The V end was cut by 4 bases, the J end by 6 bases, with 13 bases between. Germline assignment: CDR1 SGHVS and CDR2 FNYEAQ. This CDR3 is 13 amino acids long. CDR3 sequence: CASSWDTPGEQYF. In nucleotides, the CDR3 is TGTGCCAGCAGCTGGGACACCCCCGGCGAGCAGTACTTC.

The chain is built from TRBV27 and TRBJ2-2, with TRBD1 identical over 9 bases. V lost 10 bases to trimming and J lost 0 bases; unmatched junction nucleotides: 12. CDR1 is MNHEY, CDR2 SMNVEV, per germline (reference sequence). CDR3 length: 17 amino acids. The DNA for the CDR3 is TGTGCCACCAGGGGACAGGGTAGGCAATCGAACACCGGGGAGCTGTTTTTT. Amino acids: CATRGQGRQSNTGELFF.

The CDR3 reads CASSSIRTSGRASYEQYF. CDR3 coding DNA: TGTGCCAGCAGCTCTATTCGGACTAGCGGGAGGGCCTCATACGAGCAGTACTTC. V is TRBV7-9 and J is TRBJ2-7; 15 bases line up with TRBD2. The CDR3 contains 18 residues. Losses at the gene ends were 4 bases for V and 4 bases for J; bases not matched to a gene: 11. Germline CDR1 reads SEHNR; CDR2 reads FQNEAQ (reference sequence).

V is TRBV30 and J is TRBJ2-2; no definite D call. Trimming stripped 3 bases from V and 5 bases from J, with 4 bases between. The V gene's germline CDR1 is GTSNPN and CDR2 SVGIG (reference sequence). The CDR3 is 11 amino acids. CDR3 amino acids: CAWSPTGELFF. In DNA, the CDR3 is TGTGCCTGGAGCCCTACCGGGGAGCTGTTTTTT.

The V and J genes are TRBV6-5 and TRBJ1-6; D not certain. This CDR3 is built from 16 residues. Germline lookup yields CDR1 MNHEY and CDR2 SVGAGI. The V end was cut by 0 bases, the J end by 0 bases, with 6 bases between. Written as DNA, the CDR3 is TGTGCCAGCAGTTACTCGGCACGCTCCTATAATTCACCCCTCCACTTT. It codes for CASSYSARSYNSPLHF.

V is TRBV12-3 or TRBV12-4 and J is TRBJ1-2; a weak D match, TRBD1 (5 bases). Trimming pared 7 bases from V and 4 bases from J, leaving 10 bases between. The CDR3 is made up of 12 amino acids. Written as DNA, the CDR3 is TGTGCCAGCACCGAAGGGGCCTATGGCTACACCTTC. Translating gives CASTEGAYGYTF.

The genes are TRBV19 and TRBJ1-1; no clear D gene. The V gene lost 1 base and the J gene lost 5 bases, with 14 bases spanning the gap. Germline V lookup: CDR1 LNHDA, CDR2 SQIVND (reference sequence). The length of the CDR3 is 15 residues. CDR3 in amino acids: CASSIVGGGRTEAFF. Written as DNA, the CDR3 is TGTGCCAGTAGTATAGTGGGTGGTGGGAGGACTGAAGCTTTCTTT.

This clone was detected once. The CDR3 here is CASSSDSGGTTEAFF. The DNA of the CDR3 is TGCGCCAGCAGCTCGGACTCAGGGGGGACCACTGAAGCTTTCTTT. This rearrangement joins TRBV5-1 to TRBJ1-1; 7 nucleotides agree with TRBD1. There are 15 residues in the CDR3. The J segment lost 4 bases and the V segment lost 3 bases, leaving 9 bases of the junction unmatched. Germline values: CDR1 SGHRS, CDR2 YFSETQ.

The J gene is TRBJ1-2, the V gene TRBV19, with TRBD1 identical over 7 bases. The length of the CDR3 is 17 residues. CDR1 is LNHDA, CDR2 SQIVND, per germline (reference sequence). The V segment lost 2 bases and the J segment 1 base; nucleotides outside the gene matches: 10. The CDR3 sequence: CASSITATGSNNYGYTF. CDR3 coding DNA: TGTGCCAGTAGTATAACAGCGACAGGGTCTAATAACTATGGCTACACCTTC.

The rearrangement links TRBV10-3 to TRBJ1-1, with 9 bases lining up with TRBD1. CDR1 and CDR2 from the germline V gene are ENHRY and SYGVKD. This CDR3 has 14 amino acids. J was trimmed by 7 bases and V by 10 bases; bases with no gene match: 13. In DNA, the CDR3 is TGTGCCACTCAGGGACAGGGCCAACCTTATGAAGCTTTCTTT. Translation gives CATQGQGQPYEAFF.

The rearrangement joins TRBV11-2 to TRBJ1-1; no clear D. Germline assignment: CDR1 SGHAT and CDR2 FQNNGV. This CDR3 contains 13 residues. V gave up 0 bases and J gave up 10 bases, with 12 bases separating them. CDR3 loop: CASSLDTVGGAFF. The CDR3 coding sequence is TGTGCCAGCAGCTTAGATACGGTAGGCGGAGCTTTCTTT.

V gene TRBV5-6 combines with J gene TRBJ1-1; D is ambiguous. This CDR3 has 13 residues. The V gene's germline CDR1 is SGHDT and CDR2 YYEEEE. Trimming cost V 4 bases and J 1 base, with 8 bases left between them. CDR3 nucleotide sequence: TGTGCCAGCAGCCTCGACACGAACACTGAAGCTTTCTTT. Residues: CASSLDTNTEAFF. Drawing the rest from reference TRBV5-6 and TRBJ1-1, the complete variable domain is DAGVTQSPTHLIKTRGQQVTLRCSPKSGHDTVSWYQQALGQGPQFIFQYYEEEERQRGNFPDRFSGHQFPNYSSELNVNALLLGDSALYLCASSLDTNTEAFFGQGTRLTVV.

This clone was seen ten or more times. The chain uses TRBV23-1 and TRBJ1-5; 8 positions match TRBD1. TRBV23-1 is placed among ORFs of uncertain function. After removal of 6 bases from V and 4 bases from J, the junction contained 17 bases not matched to a gene. This CDR3 has 18 residues. The CDR3 coding sequence is TGCGCCAGCAGCCCCGACCGGACAGGGAGGGTTGGAAATCAGCCCCAGCATTTT. Translated: CASSPDRTGRVGNQPQHF.

This chain uses TRBV7-2 with TRBJ1-1; tentative D call: TRBD1 (6 bases). V was pared by 4 bases and J by 6 bases, with 15 bases between. Germline V gene data show CDR1 as SGHTA and CDR2 as FQGNSA. The CDR3 spans 14 residues. CDR3 DNA sequence: TGTGCCAGCAGCTCTCCCTTACAGGGCGCTGAAGCTTTCTTT. It encodes CASSSPLQGAEAFF.